Shown below are 5 T cell receptor beta chains from a single sample sequenced in a study of T cell clonotyping in hematopoietic cell transplantation. The assay was immunoSEQ multiplex PCR, and TCRdb's table has in-frame clones only and misses some. The repertoire has tens of thousands of clones, around 86% of them found once; the top ten carry under 7%. Noted time point: recipient sample about 28 days before transplant, after cytoreduction. Specimen: peripheral blood mononuclear cells, collected before stem cell transplant. The receptors derive from a man aged 60 to 69 with biphenotypic leukemia. Some clones in this sample may be carry-over from other donors' samples.

Sample share makes this clone medium-sized. J is TRBJ2-7 and V is TRBV7-8; D gene uncertain. The V end was cut by 1 base, the J end by 3 bases, with 7 bases between. CDR3 length: 13 amino acids. Germline lookup yields CDR1 SGHVS and CDR2 FQNEAQ. The CDR3 nucleotides are TGTGCCAGCAGCTTAGGTGCGGTCTACGAGCAGTACTTC. Protein sequence: CASSLGAVYEQYF.

CDR3 sequence reads: CASSVTAEVAANTEAFF. The CDR3 DNA follows: TGTGCCAGCAGCGTAACCGCAGAAGTGGCGGCGAACACTGAAGCTTTCTTT. This chain connects TRBV9 to TRBJ1-1; D unresolved. Germline V lookup: CDR1 SGDLS, CDR2 YYNGEE. This CDR3 contains 17 residues. The V and J ends lost 1 base and 1 base respectively, with 17 bases between them. The whole variable domain, filled in from reference TRBV9 and TRBJ1-1, reads DSGVTQTPKHLITATGQRVTLRCSPRSGDLSVYWYQQSLDQGLQFLIQYYNGEERAKGNILERFSAQQFPDLHSELNLSSLELGDSALYFCASSVTAEVAANTEAFFGQGTRLTVV.

The chain uses TRBV6-5 and TRBJ2-3, with D perhaps given as TRBD1 or TRBD2 (5 bases each). Trimming took 5 bases from V and 3 from J, leaving 15 bases between them. This CDR3 region has 15 residues. Germline CDR1 is MNHEY and CDR2 is SVGAGI. The CDR3 sequence is CASSPERWGTDTQYF. As DNA, the CDR3 is TGTGCCAGCAGTCCCGAGCGGTGGGGGACAGATACGCAGTATTTT.

The V call is TRBV28, the J call TRBJ2-7; a possible D gene is TRBD2 (5 bases). Germline CDR1 and CDR2: MDHEN and SYDVKM. The CDR3 spans 14 residues. V lost 6 bases and J 3 bases, leaving 15 bases between the germline ends. CDR3 DNA sequence: TGTGCCAGCAGGTATGGAGGCCGGAACTACGAGCAGTACTTC. It is translated as CASRYGGRNYEQYF.

This CDR3 reads CASSLTPAIPEAFF. DNA of the CDR3: TGTGCCAGCAGCTTAACACCCGCAATCCCTGAAGCTTTCTTT. The rearrangement uses TRBV11-1 and TRBJ1-1; D gene unclear. The CDR3 is made up of 14 amino acids. V was cut by 2 bases and J by 6 bases, with 13 bases left in between. From germline, CDR1 is SGHAT and CDR2 FQDESV (reference sequence).